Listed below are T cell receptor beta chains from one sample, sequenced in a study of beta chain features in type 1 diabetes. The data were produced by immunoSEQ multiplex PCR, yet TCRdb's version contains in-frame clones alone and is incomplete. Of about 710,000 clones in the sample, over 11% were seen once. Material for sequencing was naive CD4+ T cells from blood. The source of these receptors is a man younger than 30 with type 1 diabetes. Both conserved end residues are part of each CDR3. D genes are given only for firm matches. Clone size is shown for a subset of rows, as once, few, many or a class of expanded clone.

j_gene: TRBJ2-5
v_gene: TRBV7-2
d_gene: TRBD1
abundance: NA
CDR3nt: TGTGCCAGCAGATATGGGACAGGGGAAGAGACCCAGTACTTC
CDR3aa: CASRYGTGEETQYF

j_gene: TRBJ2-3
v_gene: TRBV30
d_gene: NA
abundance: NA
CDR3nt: TGTGCCTGTCATCCCACAGATACGCAGTATTTT
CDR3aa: CACHPTDTQYF

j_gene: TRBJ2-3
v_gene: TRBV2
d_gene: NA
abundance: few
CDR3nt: TGTGCCAGCAGTGCGGGGGGCCCCGTTGGGTGGGATACGCAGTATTTT
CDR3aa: CASSAGGPVGWDTQYF

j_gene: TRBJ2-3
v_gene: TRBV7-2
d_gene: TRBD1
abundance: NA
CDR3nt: TGTGCCAGCAGCATCGGCTCGACAGGGTTGCCAGATACGCAGTATTTT
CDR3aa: CASSIGSTGLPDTQYF

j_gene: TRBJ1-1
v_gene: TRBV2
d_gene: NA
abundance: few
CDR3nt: TGTGCCAGCACCAAGGACAGTGAAGCTTTCTTT
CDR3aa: CASTKDSEAFF

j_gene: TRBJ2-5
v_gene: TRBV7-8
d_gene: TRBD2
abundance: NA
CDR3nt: TGTGCCGCCCGGGCGGGGGGAAAAGAGACCCAGTACTTC
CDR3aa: CAARAGGKETQYF

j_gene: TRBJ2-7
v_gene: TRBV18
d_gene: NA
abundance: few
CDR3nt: TGTGCCAGCTCACCAAATGAAGCGGACGAGCAGTACTTC
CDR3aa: CASSPNEADEQYF

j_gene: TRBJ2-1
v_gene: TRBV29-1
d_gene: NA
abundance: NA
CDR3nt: TGCAGCGTTGACAACAGGGCGGTCTACAATGAGCAGTTCTTC
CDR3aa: CSVDNRAVYNEQFF

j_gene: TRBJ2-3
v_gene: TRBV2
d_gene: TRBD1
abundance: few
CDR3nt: TGTGCCAGCAGTTGGACAGGCGGAAATACGCAGTATTTT
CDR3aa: CASSWTGGNTQYF

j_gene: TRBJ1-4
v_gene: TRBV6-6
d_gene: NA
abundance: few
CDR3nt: TGTGCCAGCAGCCCGTCCGGGACACTGGAAAAACTGTTTTTT
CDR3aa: CASSPSGTLEKLFF

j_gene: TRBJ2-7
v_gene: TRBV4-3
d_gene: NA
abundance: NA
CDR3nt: TGCGCCAGCAGCCAAGATCTTGTTCGCCAGGGGTCGTACGAGCAGTACTTC
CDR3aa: CASSQDLVRQGSYEQYF

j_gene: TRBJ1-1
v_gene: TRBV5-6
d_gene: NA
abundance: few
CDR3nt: TGTGCCAGCAGCTTGGAACAGGGAACTGAAGCTTTCTTT
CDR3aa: CASSLEQGTEAFF

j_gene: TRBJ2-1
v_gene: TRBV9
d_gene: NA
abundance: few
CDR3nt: TGTGCCAGCACCCGAGGGGGGGAGAGGGTGGATGAGCAGTTCTTC
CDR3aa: CASTRGGERVDEQFF

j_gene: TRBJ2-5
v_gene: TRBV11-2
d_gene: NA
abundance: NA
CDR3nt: TGTGCCAGCAGCTTAGGGCCAAGGTTGGGGGAGACCCAGTACTTC
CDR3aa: CASSLGPRLGETQYF

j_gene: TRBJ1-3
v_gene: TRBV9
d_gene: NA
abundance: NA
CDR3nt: TGTGCCAGCAGCGTAGAGGACACCATATATTTT
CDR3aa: CASSVEDTIYF

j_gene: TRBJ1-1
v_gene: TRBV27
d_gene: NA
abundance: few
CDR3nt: TGTGCCAGCAGGCCTTCGGGGGGCGGTGAAGCTTTCTTT
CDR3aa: CASRPSGGGEAFF

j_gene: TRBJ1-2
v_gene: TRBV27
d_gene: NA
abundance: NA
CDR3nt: TGTGCCAGCAGTTCTACTCCGGTTAGGGCTAACTATGGCTACACCTTC
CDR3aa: CASSSTPVRANYGYTF

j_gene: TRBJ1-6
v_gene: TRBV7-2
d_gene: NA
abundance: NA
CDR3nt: TGTGCCAGCAGCCTAGGAGTGCTTAATTCACCCCTCCACTTT
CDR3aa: CASSLGVLNSPLHF

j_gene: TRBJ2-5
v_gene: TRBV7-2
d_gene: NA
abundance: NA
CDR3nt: TGTGCCAGCAGGCTACAGGGGGGGCAAGAGACCCAGTACTTC
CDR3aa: CASRLQGGQETQYF

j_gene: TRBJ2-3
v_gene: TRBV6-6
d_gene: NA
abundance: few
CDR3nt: TGTGCCAGCAGCTCCAGGCCCCCTAGTAACACAGATACGCAGTATTTT
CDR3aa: CASSSRPPSNTDTQYF

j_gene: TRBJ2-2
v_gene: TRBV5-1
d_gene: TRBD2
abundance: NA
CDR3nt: TGCGCCAGCAGCACAACTAGCGGGGGCACCGGGGAGCTGTTTTTT
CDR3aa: CASSTTSGGTGELFF

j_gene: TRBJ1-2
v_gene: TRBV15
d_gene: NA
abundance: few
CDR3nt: TGTGCCACCAGCAGAGATAGTCAGATCTATGGCTACACCTTC
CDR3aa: CATSRDSQIYGYTF

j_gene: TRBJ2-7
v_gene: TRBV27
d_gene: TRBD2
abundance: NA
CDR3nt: TGTGCCAGCAGTTTTTGGGGGGGAAGCTCCTACGAGCAGTACTTC
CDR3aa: CASSFWGGSSYEQYF

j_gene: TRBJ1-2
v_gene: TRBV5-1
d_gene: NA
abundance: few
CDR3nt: TGCGCCAGCAGTTCGAGAGAAGGGCCCACCTATGGCTACACCTTC
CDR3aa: CASSSREGPTYGYTF

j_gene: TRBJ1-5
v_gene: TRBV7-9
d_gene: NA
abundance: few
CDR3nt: TGTGCCAGCAGCTTAGAGGGGGGATACAATCAGCCCCAGCATTTT
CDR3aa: CASSLEGGYNQPQHF

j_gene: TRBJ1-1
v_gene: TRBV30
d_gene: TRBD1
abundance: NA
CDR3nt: TGTGCCTGGAGCGGGACAGTCAGAACTGAAGCTTTCTTT
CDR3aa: CAWSGTVRTEAFF

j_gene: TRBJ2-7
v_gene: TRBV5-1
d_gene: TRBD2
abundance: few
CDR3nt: TGCGCCAGCACCATCGGAGCGGGGAGCTCCTACGAGCAGTACTTC
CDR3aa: CASTIGAGSSYEQYF

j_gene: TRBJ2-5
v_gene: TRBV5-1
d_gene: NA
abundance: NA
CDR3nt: TGCGCCAGCAGCCCTTTGCGGCCCCAAGAGACCCAGTACTTC
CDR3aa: CASSPLRPQETQYF

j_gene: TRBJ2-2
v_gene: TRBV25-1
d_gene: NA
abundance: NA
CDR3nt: TGTGCCAGCAGTCTTCGGGGTAGGAGCGGGGAGCTGTTTTTT
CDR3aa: CASSLRGRSGELFF

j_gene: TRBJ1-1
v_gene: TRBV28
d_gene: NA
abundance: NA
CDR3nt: TGTGCCAGCAGTACCTACAGGGAGGGCACTGAAGCTTTCTTT
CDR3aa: CASSTYREGTEAFF

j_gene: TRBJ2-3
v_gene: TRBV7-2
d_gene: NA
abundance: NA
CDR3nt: TGTGCCAGCAGCTTATTGAGCAGTACTAGCACAGATACGCAGTATTTT
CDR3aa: CASSLLSSTSTDTQYF

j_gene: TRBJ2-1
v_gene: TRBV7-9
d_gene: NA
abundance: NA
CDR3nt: TGTGCCAGCAGCTTACGGACGATCTACAATGAGCAGTTCTTC
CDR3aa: CASSLRTIYNEQFF

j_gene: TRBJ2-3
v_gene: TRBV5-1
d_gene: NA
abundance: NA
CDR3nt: TGCGCCAGCAGCTTGGGTGAGGGCAGAGATACGCAGTATTTT
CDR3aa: CASSLGEGRDTQYF

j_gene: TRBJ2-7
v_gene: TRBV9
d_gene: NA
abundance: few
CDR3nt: TGTGCCAGCAGCGCCTACGACAGGCCGCGCCTGTACTTC
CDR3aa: CASSAYDRPRLYF

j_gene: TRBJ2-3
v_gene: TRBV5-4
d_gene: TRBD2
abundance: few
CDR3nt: TGTGCCAGCAGCTACGGACTAGCGGGGGCTCCGGGTACGCAGTATTTT
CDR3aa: CASSYGLAGAPGTQYF

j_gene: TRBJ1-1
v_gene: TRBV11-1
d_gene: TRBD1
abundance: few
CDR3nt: TGTGGGACAGGGGCCCGGAACACTGAAGCTTTCTTT
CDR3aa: CGTGARNTEAFF

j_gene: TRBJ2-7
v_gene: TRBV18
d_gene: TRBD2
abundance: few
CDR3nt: TGTGCCAGCTCACCGGGACTAGCGGGAAACCACGAGCAGTACTTC
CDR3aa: CASSPGLAGNHEQYF

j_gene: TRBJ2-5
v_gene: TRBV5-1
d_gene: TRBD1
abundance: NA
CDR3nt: TGCGCCAGCAGCTGGGACAGGGGGGCCCAAGAGACCCAGTACTTC
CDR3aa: CASSWDRGAQETQYF

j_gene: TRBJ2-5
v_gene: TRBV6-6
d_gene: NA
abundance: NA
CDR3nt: TGTGCCAGCAGTTACTCGATCCGGGCCCAAGAGACCCAGTACTTC
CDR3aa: CASSYSIRAQETQYF

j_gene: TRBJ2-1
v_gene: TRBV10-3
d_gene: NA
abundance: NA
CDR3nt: TGTGCCATCAGTTTCCCGTCTAAACAGGTGCGGTCCTACAATGAGCAGTTCTTC
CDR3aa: CAISFPSKQVRSYNEQFF

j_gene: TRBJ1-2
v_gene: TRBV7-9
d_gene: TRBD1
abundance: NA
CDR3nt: TGTGCCAGCAGCTTAGCGACAGGGGATGGCTACACCTTC
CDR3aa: CASSLATGDGYTF

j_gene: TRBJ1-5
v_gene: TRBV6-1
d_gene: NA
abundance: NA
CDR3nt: TGTGCCAGCAGTGATTTAGGACAGCCCCAGCATTTT
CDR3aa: CASSDLGQPQHF

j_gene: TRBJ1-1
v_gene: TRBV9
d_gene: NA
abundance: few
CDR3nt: TGTGCCAGCAGCGTGGAGGGAGGGACTGAAGCTTTCTTT
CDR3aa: CASSVEGGTEAFF

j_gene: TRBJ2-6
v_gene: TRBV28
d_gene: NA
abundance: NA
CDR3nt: TGTGCCAGCATAACAGGGTCTGCTGGGGCCAACGTCCTGACTTTC
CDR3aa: CASITGSAGANVLTF

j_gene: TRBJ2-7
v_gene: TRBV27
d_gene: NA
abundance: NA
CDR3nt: TGTGCCAGCAGCAACAGGGCTGACTACTCCTACGAGCAGTACTTC
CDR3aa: CASSNRADYSYEQYF

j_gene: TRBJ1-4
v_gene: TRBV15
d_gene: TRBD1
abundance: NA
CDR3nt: TGTGCCACCCGTGGACAGGGGTCCACTAATGAAAAACTGTTTTTT
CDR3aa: CATRGQGSTNEKLFF

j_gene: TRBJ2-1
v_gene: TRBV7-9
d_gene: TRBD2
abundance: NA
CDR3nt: TGTGCCAGCAGCTTGGGACTAGCGGGAGGTTATGAGCAGTTCTTC
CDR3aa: CASSLGLAGGYEQFF

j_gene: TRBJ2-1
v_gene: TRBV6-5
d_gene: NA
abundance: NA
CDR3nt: TGTGCCAGCAGTTACCCAACGACAGAGGGGAGGAATGAGCAGTTCTTC
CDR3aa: CASSYPTTEGRNEQFF

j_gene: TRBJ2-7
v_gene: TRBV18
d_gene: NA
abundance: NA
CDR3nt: TGTGCCAGCTCACCACAATCCGGGACTGACGAGCAGTACTTC
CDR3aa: CASSPQSGTDEQYF

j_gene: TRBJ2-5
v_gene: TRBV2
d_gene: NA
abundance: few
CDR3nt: TGTGCCAGCAGTGTGCGGTCGTACCAAGAGACCCAGTACTTC
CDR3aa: CASSVRSYQETQYF

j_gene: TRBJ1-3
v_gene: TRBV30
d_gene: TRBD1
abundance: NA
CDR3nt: TGTGCCTGGAGTGTAGCAGGGGGAGGCAACACCATATATTTT
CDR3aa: CAWSVAGGGNTIYF

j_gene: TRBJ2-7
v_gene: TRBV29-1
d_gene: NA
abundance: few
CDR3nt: TGCAGCGTTCCGGCTAGCAGGAATAGCTACGAGCAGTACTTC
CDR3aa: CSVPASRNSYEQYF

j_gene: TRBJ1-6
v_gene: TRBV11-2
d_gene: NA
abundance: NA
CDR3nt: TGTGCCAGCAGCTCCGGGGAGGGGATAGGTTCACCCCTCCACTTT
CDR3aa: CASSSGEGIGSPLHF

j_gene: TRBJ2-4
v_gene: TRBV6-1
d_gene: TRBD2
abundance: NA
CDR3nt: TGTGCCAGCAGCACTAAGACTAGCGGAAAAAACATTCAGTACTTC
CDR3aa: CASSTKTSGKNIQYF

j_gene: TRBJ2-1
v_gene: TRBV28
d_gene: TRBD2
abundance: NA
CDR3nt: TGTGCCAGCAGTTTTGTAGCGGGAGGGAATGAGCAGTTCTTC
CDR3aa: CASSFVAGGNEQFF

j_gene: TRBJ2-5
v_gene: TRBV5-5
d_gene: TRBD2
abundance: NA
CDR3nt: TGTGCCAGCAGTGTGGGAGGGGAGACCCAGTACTTC
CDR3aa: CASSVGGETQYF

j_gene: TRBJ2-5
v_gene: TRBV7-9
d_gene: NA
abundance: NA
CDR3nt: TGTGCGGCTGGAATGTGGGATCGGAGGGAGACCCAGTACTTC
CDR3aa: CAAGMWDRRETQYF